Sequencing of this T cell receptor beta chain was carried out in a study of control samples from healthy donors and cancer patients. Trimming cost V 4 bases and J 6 bases, with 16 bases left between them. Per the germline V gene, CDR1 is SGHTS and CDR2 is YDEGEE. The CDR3 consists of 14 residues. Assay: immunoSEQ multiplex PCR; the TCRdb copy retains only in-frame clones and omits some. In the table there are hundreds of thousands of clones, about 80% of which are singletons. This receptor was taken from a woman in her sixties with lung cancer. Specimen: PBMCs. The chain recombines TRBV5-8 with TRBJ1-1; perhaps TRBD1 as D (6 bases). CDR3 residues: CASSLARGGPEAFF. The CDR3 DNA is TGTGCCAGCAGCCTGGCGAGAGGGGGACCTGAAGCTTTCTTT.